Below are 6 T cell receptor beta chains sequenced from a single sample in a study of blood T cell repertoires in COVID-19 (dated by TCRdb to about 2020). Library prep was done by the immunoSEQ multiplex PCR assay. Entries here come from immuneACCESS through TCRdb and include only in-frame sequences with V and J called. Some clones fail to appear in such tables; in the studies checked, an unresolved V gene covers under half of the shortfall, and the cause of the remainder is unknown. The sample table contains 100,000 or so clones; only one count was recorded for roughly four fifths of them. Roughly 4% of the sample goes to the ten largest clones. The sequencing input was peripheral blood. The receptors were gathered from a man in his 60s with acute or convalescent COVID-19.

Here the CDR3 DNA reads TGTGCCACCAGTTCGGGGGCCGGGACAGATATAATCGGGAACACCATATATTTT. It translates to CATSSGAGTDIIGNTIYF. V usage is TRBV24-1 and J usage is TRBJ1-3, with 7 nucleotides matching TRBD1. Losses at the gene ends were 6 bases for V and 7 bases for J; bases not matched to a gene: 20. The germline V gene has CDR1 KGHDR and CDR2 SFDVKD. The CDR3 consists of 18 residues.

This clone was counted between two and nine times. Other DNA sequences in the sample encode the same CDR3. The chain recombines TRBV18 with TRBJ1-5; D not resolved. CDR3 size: 13 residues. The V and J ends lost 6 bases and 4 bases respectively, with 10 bases between them. Germline V gene lookup returns CDR1 KGHSH and CDR2 LQKENI. Here the CDR3 DNA reads TGTGCCAGCTCGCCCGACAAGAATCAGCCCCAGCATTTT. Translating gives CASSPDKNQPQHF.

Remarks on this clone: The junction shows a germline mismatch at one end, possibly a read error. This sequence joins TRBV6-4 and TRBJ1-3; D call uncertain. Per germline, CDR1 MRHNA and CDR2 SNTAGT. This CDR3 region has 10 residues. CDR3 region: CASRDFTEDF. As DNA, the CDR3 is TGTGCCAGCAGGGACTTTACAGAAGATTTT.

V gene TRBV11-3 combines with J gene TRBJ1-1; 7 bases align to TRBD1. There are 16 residues in the CDR3. Germline-derived CDR1 and CDR2 are SGHNT and YENEEA. With V trimmed by 1 base and J by 2 bases, 7 bases remained unmatched. Here the CDR3 DNA reads TGTGCCAGCAGCTTAGCGGGAGGGGGCCCCAACACTGAAGCTTTCTTT. Its protein product is CASSLAGGGPNTEAFF. The full variable domain, its missing parts supplied by reference TRBV11-3 and TRBJ1-1, is EAGVVQSPRYKIIEKKQPVAFWCNPISGHNTLYWYLQNLGQGPELLIRYENEEAVDDSQLPKDRFSAERLKGVDSTLKIQPAELGDSAVYLCASSLAGGGPNTEAFFGQGTRLTVV.

The chain couples TRBV6-5 to TRBJ2-1; D is perhaps TRBD1 (6 bases). The CDR3 loop spans 13 amino acids. Germline lookup yields CDR1 MNHEY and CDR2 SVGAGI. Trimming left V 6 bases short and J 6 bases short, with 12 bases between. CDR3 in amino acids: CASRKPGANEQFF. Here the CDR3 DNA reads TGTGCCAGCAGAAAGCCAGGGGCCAATGAGCAGTTCTTC.

The chain is built from TRBV3-1 (or the pseudogene TRBV3-2) and TRBJ2-3, with D possibly TRBD2 on 6 matching bases. The CDR3 is made up of 15 amino acids. The germline gives CDR1 LGHDT, CDR2 YNNKEL (reference sequence). Trimming stripped 1 base from V and 2 bases from J, with 10 bases between. CDR3: CASSQGGGVTDTQYF. CDR3 coding DNA: TGTGCCAGCAGCCAAGGAGGAGGGGTCACAGATACGCAGTATTTT.